The 23 T cell receptor beta chains listed next were all sequenced from one sample in a study of blood T cell repertoires in COVID-19. This table comes from immunoSEQ multiplex PCR, and its TCRdb copy is limited to in-frame clones, with some not included. The data hold 70,000 to 95,000 clones, with approximately 80% observed a single time. The sample comprised peripheral blood. These receptors all come from an older woman with active or convalescent COVID-19.

The chain is built from TRBV27 and TRBJ1-5; a weak D match, TRBD1 (5 bases). CDR1 is MNHEY, CDR2 SMNVEV, per germline (reference sequence). The CDR3 covers 14 residues. The ends were cut back, 6 bases at V and 3 bases at J, with 12 bases in the middle. This CDR3 reads CASSGPGYNQPQHF. In DNA, the CDR3 is TGTGCCAGCAGCGGACCAGGGTACAATCAGCCCCAGCATTTT.

This chain joins TRBV25-1 and TRBJ1-2; TRBD1 is a possible D gene (5 bases). Trimming removed 5 bases from V and 7 bases from J, with 17 bases in between. CDR1 MGHDK and CDR2 SYGVNS come from the germline V gene. The CDR3 has 14 amino acids. The CDR3: CASSKAQGKGGYTF. CDR3 bases: TGTGCCAGCAGTAAAGCCCAGGGTAAGGGTGGCTACACCTTC.

This chain connects TRBV6-6 to TRBJ2-2; 7 bases map to TRBD1. This CDR3 has 16 amino acids. V lost 6 bases to trimming and J lost 3 bases; unmatched junction nucleotides: 10. Germline V gene data show CDR1 as MNHNY and CDR2 as SVGAGI (reference sequence). Here the CDR3 reads CASRQGAGGDTGELFF. CDR3 nucleotide sequence: TGTGCCAGCAGACAAGGGGCAGGGGGTGACACCGGGGAGCTGTTTTTT.

The V call is TRBV7-9, the J call TRBJ2-3; D may be TRBD2 (6 bases). The CDR3 is 14 amino acids. Germline V gene data show CDR1 as SEHNR and CDR2 as FQNEAQ (reference sequence). The V end was cut by 5 bases, the J end by 10 bases, with 19 bases between. The CDR3 bases are TGTGCCAGCAGCCCGACTAGTTCGACGGGTGCGCAGTATTTT. Amino acid sequence: CASSPTSSTGAQYF.

The V call is TRBV11-3, the J call TRBJ2-2; a possible D gene is TRBD2 (5 bases). The CDR3 is made up of 14 amino acids. Germline loops: CDR1 SGHNT, CDR2 YENEEA. The V end lost 1 base, the J end lost 2 bases, and 5 bases lay between the germline ends. Here the CDR3 DNA reads TGTGCCAGCAGCTTAGGACTAAACACCGGGGAGCTGTTTTTT. It is translated as CASSLGLNTGELFF.

This chain connects TRBV11-2 to TRBJ1-1; 11 bases align to TRBD1. V dropped 5 bases and J dropped 1; count of bases not matched to a gene: 6. Germline lookup yields CDR1 SGHAT and CDR2 FQNNGV. The CDR3 contains 16 residues. CDR3 nucleotides: TGTGCCAGCAGCGCCGGGACAGGGGGTTCGAACACTGAAGCTTTCTTT. Its translation is CASSAGTGGSNTEAFF.

This clone was found once. This chain uses TRBV5-1 with TRBJ1-1; 7 nucleotides line up with TRBD1. Losses at the gene ends were 2 bases for V and 0 bases for J; bases not matched to a gene: 7. Per the germline V gene, CDR1 is SGHRS and CDR2 is YFSETQ. CDR3 size: 16 residues. This chain's CDR3 is CASSFRDRAMNTEAFF. The DNA of the CDR3 is TGCGCCAGCAGCTTCCGGGACAGAGCCATGAACACTGAAGCTTTCTTT.

This chain uses TRBV5-4 with TRBJ2-1; possible D gene TRBD2, 6 bases. Germline V gene data show CDR1 as SGHNT and CDR2 as YYREEE (reference sequence). The CDR3 runs to 15 residues. Trimming took off 4 bases at V and 0 bases at J, with 11 bases between the two ends. In DNA, the CDR3 is TGTGCCAGCAGCATAGCGGTTAGCTCCTACAATGAGCAGTTCTTC. This gives the protein CASSIAVSSYNEQFF. Full variable domain (missing parts from reference TRBV5-4 and TRBJ2-1): ETGVTQSPTHLIKTRGQQVTLRCSSQSGHNTVSWYQQALGQGPQFIFQYYREEENGRGNFPPRFSGLQFPNYSSELNVNALELDDSALYLCASSIAVSSYNEQFFGPGTRLTVL.

The V and J genes are TRBV6-5 and TRBJ2-7; a possible D gene is TRBD1 (5 bases). The CDR3 sequence is 11 residues long. From germline, CDR1 is MNHEY and CDR2 SVGAGI. V gave up 9 bases and J gave up 2 bases, with 8 bases separating them. CDR3 loop: CASGAAYEQYF. In DNA, the CDR3 is TGTGCCAGTGGGGCAGCCTACGAGCAGTACTTC.

CDR3 DNA sequence: TGTGCCAGCAGTTATGTACAGGGGCAAGGTTCGAACACCGGGGAGCTGTTTTTT. Its protein product is CASSYVQGQGSNTGELFF. This rearrangement joins TRBV6-2 or TRBV6-3 to TRBJ2-2; 7 nucleotides match TRBD1. V gave up 3 bases and J gave up 0 bases; unmatched junction bases: 10. The CDR3 is 18 residues long. Germline CDR1 and CDR2: MNHEY and SVGEGT.

V is TRBV9 and J is TRBJ1-3; D ambiguous. This CDR3 has 16 amino acids. Trimming pared 0 bases from V and 0 bases from J, leaving 10 bases between. From germline, CDR1 is SGDLS and CDR2 YYNGEE. The chain's CDR3 is CASSVDDRSSGNTIYF. CDR3 nucleotides: TGTGCCAGCAGCGTAGACGACCGGAGCTCTGGAAACACCATATATTTT. The complete variable domain, with remaining parts taken from reference TRBV9 and TRBJ1-3, reads DSGVTQTPKHLITATGQRVTLRCSPRSGDLSVYWYQQSLDQGLQFLIQYYNGEERAKGNILERFSAQQFPDLHSELNLSSLELGDSALYFCASSVDDRSSGNTIYFGEGSWLTVV.

The V and J genes are TRBV24-1 and TRBJ1-2; D is ambiguous. V was cut by 4 bases and J by 9 bases, with 17 bases left in between. The germline V gene encodes CDR1 KGHDR and CDR2 SFDVKD. This CDR3 has 14 amino acids. This CDR3 is CATSDPSAARSYTF. In DNA, the CDR3 is TGTGCCACCAGTGACCCATCGGCGGCGCGGAGCTACACCTTC.

This clone was counted a few times. The J gene is TRBJ2-3, the V gene TRBV7-2; possible D gene TRBD2, 7 bases. V was shortened by 3 bases and J by 1 base, with 11 bases between the two germline ends. There are 15 residues in the CDR3. Germline V gene lookup returns CDR1 SGHTA and CDR2 FQGNSA. CDR3 protein: CASSFRGAGTDTQYF. CDR3 nucleotide sequence: TGTGCCAGCAGCTTCCGGGGGGCTGGCACAGATACGCAGTATTTT.

The chain combines TRBV5-1 with TRBJ1-1; D remains ambiguous. The V and J ends lost 0 bases and 1 base respectively, with 10 bases between them. The CDR3 contains 15 residues. Germline V CDR1 and CDR2: SGHRS, YFSETQ. CDR3: CASSLGQVGNTEAFF. The CDR3 bases are TGCGCCAGCAGCTTGGGGCAGGTAGGGAACACTGAAGCTTTCTTT.

The chain joins TRBV3-1 (or the pseudogene TRBV3-2) to TRBJ1-1; no clear D. Deletions cut 3 bases from V and 4 bases from J, with 6 bases between. CDR3 length: 12 residues. Germline V lookup: CDR1 LGHDT, CDR2 YNNKEL (reference sequence). CDR3 in amino acids: CASSQSFTEAFF. The CDR3 DNA reads as TGTGCCAGCAGCCAGTCTTTCACTGAAGCTTTCTTT.

The chain joins TRBV4-3 to TRBJ2-7; weak D call: TRBD2 (7 bases). Per germline, CDR1 LGHNA and CDR2 YSLEER. V was trimmed by 1 base and J by 3 bases, leaving 13 bases between them. The CDR3 covers 15 residues. CDR3 in DNA: TGCGCCAGCAGCCAAGTCGCGGGGGCGGGCTACGAGCAGTACTTC. This codes for CASSQVAGAGYEQYF.

The rearrangement uses TRBV6-2 or TRBV6-3 and TRBJ1-4; the D gene is possibly TRBD1 (5 bases). This CDR3 comprises 11 residues. V gave up 5 bases and J gave up 8 bases, with 6 bases separating them. The germline V gene encodes CDR1 MNHEY and CDR2 SVGEGT. In nucleotides, the CDR3 is TGTGCCAGCAGTAGACAGGAAAAACTGTTTTTT. Amino acids: CASSRQEKLFF.

The chain employs TRBV4-1 and TRBJ1-2; D uncertain. Per germline, CDR1 MGHRA and CDR2 YSYEKL. Deletions cut 1 base from V and 6 bases from J, with 12 bases between. CDR3 length equals 14 residues. The DNA for the CDR3 is TGCGCCAGCAGCCAAGGACATGGAGGTAATGGCTACACCTTC. It encodes CASSQGHGGNGYTF.

The genes are TRBV11-2 and TRBJ2-3, with 7 bases aligning to TRBD2. This CDR3 spans 15 amino acids. Germline V gene sequence: CDR1 SGHAT, CDR2 FQNNGV. Trimming removed 1 base from V and 5 bases from J; junction bases left unmatched: 6. The CDR3 region has the DNA TGTGCCAGCAGCTTAGGCGGGGGTATGGGAGATACGCAGTATTTT. Its protein product is CASSLGGGMGDTQYF.

This clone appeared a single time. The CDR3 sequence: CASSLIGQNYEQYF. The CDR3 DNA follows: TGTGCCAGCAGTTTAATAGGACAGAACTACGAGCAGTACTTC. V is TRBV28 and J is TRBJ2-7, with D perhaps matching TRBD1 (6 bases). CDR1 is MDHEN, CDR2 SYDVKM, per germline. V shed 2 bases and J shed 3 bases, with 11 bases lying between them. The CDR3 sequence is 14 residues long. The variable domain in full, completed from reference TRBV28 and TRBJ2-7, reads DVKVTQSSRYLVKRTGEKVFLECVQDMDHENMFWYRQDPGLGLRLIYFSYDVKMKEKGDIPEGYSVSREKKERFSLILESASTNQTSMYLCASSLIGQNYEQYFGPGTRLTVT.

V is TRBV4-1 and J is TRBJ2-5; 7 nucleotides line up with TRBD2. J gave up 5 bases and V 4 bases, and 10 bases lay outside the gene matches. CDR1 is MGHRA, CDR2 YSYEKL, per germline. The CDR3 is 15 amino acids. The CDR3 region is CASSPSGEGVETQYF. The CDR3, as DNA: TGCGCCAGCAGCCCCTCGGGGGAGGGAGTGGAGACCCAGTACTTC.

V is TRBV5-1 and J is TRBJ2-5; 9 positions agree with TRBD1. V was pared by 2 bases and J by 2 bases, with 10 bases of the junction left unmatched. The CDR3 covers 17 residues. Germline V gene lookup returns CDR1 SGHRS and CDR2 YFSETQ. The CDR3 here is CASSFGLGQGSQETQYF. In DNA, the CDR3 is TGCGCCAGCAGCTTTGGGTTGGGACAGGGTTCGCAAGAGACCCAGTACTTC.

The rearrangement joins TRBV5-8 to TRBJ2-3, with 7 nucleotides matching TRBD2. V lost 4 bases to trimming and J lost 3 bases; unmatched junction nucleotides: 11. Germline V lookup: CDR1 SGHTS, CDR2 YDEGEE. The CDR3 sequence is 16 residues long. DNA for the CDR3: TGTGCCAGCAGCCCGGGGTGGGAGGGAAGTACAGATACGCAGTATTTT. Its translation is CASSPGWEGSTDTQYF. The full variable domain, its missing parts supplied by reference TRBV5-8 and TRBJ2-3, is EAGVTQSPTHLIKTRGQQATLRCSPISGHTSVYWYQQALGLGLQFLLWYDEGEERNRGNFPPRFSGRQFPNYSSELNVNALELEDSALYLCASSPGWEGSTDTQYFGPGTRLTVL.